A single sample is the source of the 11 T cell receptor beta chains below, sequenced in a study of PD-1 blockade in mismatch repair-deficient tumors (TCRdb year 2017). Libraries were made using the immunoSEQ multiplex PCR assay. TCRdb obtained this table from immuneACCESS and retained in-frame rearrangements with V and J assigned. These tables miss some clones; where compared with another copy, unresolved V genes account for less than half of the shortfall, and the remainder is unexplained. The sample includes roughly 15,000 clones, with 80% to 90% observed a single time. About 1.7% of the sample goes to the ten largest clones. This specimen was PBMCs, taken less than 15 weeks after starting pembrolizumab. The receptors derive from an adult with mismatch repair-deficient cancer.

J is TRBJ2-2 and V is TRBV5-1, with TRBD2 matching over 11 bases. The CDR3 loop spans 16 amino acids. J gave up 0 bases and V 6 bases, and 4 bases lay outside the gene matches. The germline gives CDR1 SGHRS, CDR2 YFSETQ. The chain's CDR3 is CASTDSGRANTGELFF. The CDR3 nucleotides read TGCGCCAGCACCGATAGCGGGAGGGCGAACACCGGGGAGCTGTTTTTT.

The J gene is TRBJ1-2, the V gene TRBV15, with 7 bases fitting TRBD1. CDR1 is LNHNV, CDR2 YYDKDF, per germline (reference sequence). The V gene end was trimmed by 5 bases and the J gene end by 5 bases; junction bases not matched to a gene: 11. The CDR3 spans 15 residues. The CDR3, as DNA: TGTGCCACCAGCTCGCGACAGGGCCTACTATATGGCTACACCTTC. Translated: CATSSRQGLLYGYTF.

This rearrangement joins TRBV18 to TRBJ2-7, with 10 bases aligning to TRBD1. Losses at the gene ends were 3 bases for V and 6 bases for J; bases not matched to a gene: 2. The length of the CDR3 is 13 residues. Germline CDR1 is KGHSH and CDR2 is LQKENI. The chain's CDR3 is CASSPDRGREQYF. The CDR3 nucleotides read TGTGCCAGCTCACCCGACAGGGGGCGCGAGCAGTACTTC. Supplemented by reference TRBV18 and TRBJ2-7, the full variable domain reads NAGVMQNPRHLVRRRGQEARLRCSPMKGHSHVYWYRQLPEEGLKFMVYLQKENIIDESGMPKERFSAEFPKEGPSILRIQQVVRGDSAAYFCASSPDRGREQYFGPGTRLTVT.

The chain couples TRBV7-8 to TRBJ1-2; no clear D gene. The V gene lost 1 base and the J gene lost 2 bases, with 11 bases spanning the gap. Germline V gene sequence: CDR1 SGHVS, CDR2 FQNEAQ. The CDR3 is 15 amino acids. The CDR3: CASSLGGAGNYGYTF. The CDR3 nucleotides read TGTGCCAGCAGCTTAGGAGGCGCCGGGAACTATGGCTACACCTTC.

V gene TRBV28 combines with J gene TRBJ2-5; D perhaps matches TRBD2 (7 bases). Deletions cut 3 bases from V and 4 bases from J, with 18 bases between. CDR1 and CDR2 (germline): MDHEN, SYDVKM. The CDR3 extends over 16 amino acids. The CDR3 protein is CASSLSSGGLRETQYF. The CDR3 DNA sequence: TGTGCCAGCAGTTTGAGTTCCGGGGGGCTTAGAGAGACCCAGTACTTC.

The genes are TRBV10-3 and TRBJ1-1, with D perhaps matching TRBD1 (5 bases). The V and J ends lost 6 bases and 1 base respectively, with 18 bases between them. This CDR3 comprises 16 residues. The germline CDR1 and CDR2 sequences are ENHRY and SYGVKD. Here the CDR3 DNA reads TGTGCCATCAGGACAGATTTTGGGAATAGGAACACTGAAGCTTTCTTT. This gives the protein CAIRTDFGNRNTEAFF.

This clone has a handful of counts. This chain links TRBV28 with TRBJ2-7; 9 nucleotides align to TRBD2. V trimming: 5 bases; J trimming: 5 bases; junction bases outside the gene matches: 13. This CDR3 region has 16 residues. From germline, CDR1 is MDHEN and CDR2 SYDVKM. CDR3: CASSVGGTSFFDEQYF. The CDR3 nucleotides read TGTGCCAGCAGTGTGGGTGGGACTAGCTTTTTCGACGAGCAGTACTTC. Full variable domain (missing parts from reference TRBV28 and TRBJ2-7): DVKVTQSSRYLVKRTGEKVFLECVQDMDHENMFWYRQDPGLGLRLIYFSYDVKMKEKGDIPEGYSVSREKKERFSLILESASTNQTSMYLCASSVGGTSFFDEQYFGPGTRLTVT.

In this sample, this clone turned up once. V usage is TRBV5-4 and J usage is TRBJ2-3, with D possibly TRBD2 on 6 matching bases. V lost 2 bases to trimming and J lost 3 bases, with 13 bases between them. This CDR3 contains 15 residues. In germline, CDR1 is SGHNT, CDR2 YYREEE (reference sequence). The CDR3 DNA reads as TGTGCCAGCAGCTTATTTGGAGGGGCGACAGATACGCAGTATTTT. As protein: CASSLFGGATDTQYF.

The chain is built from TRBV5-1 and TRBJ2-3; possibly TRBD1 for D (5 bases). Germline V gene data show CDR1 as SGHRS and CDR2 as YFSETQ. The CDR3 extends over 15 amino acids. The V gene lost 4 bases and the J gene lost 2 bases, with 14 bases spanning the gap. The CDR3 nucleotides are TGCGCCAGCAGCCCAGGGCTGACCATCACAGATACGCAGTATTTT. This translates into CASSPGLTITDTQYF.

The rearrangement links TRBV11-3 to TRBJ1-2, with D maybe TRBD1 (6 bases). The CDR3 contains 15 residues. CDR1 and CDR2 (germline): SGHNT, YENEEA. Trimming left V 5 bases short and J 8 bases short, with 21 bases between. The DNA of the CDR3 is TGTGCCAGCAGCCCACCGGGACAAGCAATATTGGGCTACACCTTC. Its translation: CASSPPGQAILGYTF. The entire variable domain, with the rest obtained from reference TRBV11-3 and TRBJ1-2, is as follows: EAGVVQSPRYKIIEKKQPVAFWCNPISGHNTLYWYLQNLGQGPELLIRYENEEAVDDSQLPKDRFSAERLKGVDSTLKIQPAELGDSAVYLCASSPPGQAILGYTFGSGTRLTVV.

V gene TRBV7-3 combines with J gene TRBJ2-1; TRBD2 matches at 10 bases. The CDR3 is 15 residues long. Germline CDR1 and CDR2: SGHTA and FQGTGA. Trimming removed 6 bases from V and 2 bases from J; junction bases left unmatched: 4. The CDR3 nucleotides are TGTGCCAGCAGTCCTAGCGGGGGAACCTACAATGAGCAGTTCTTC. This sequence encodes CASSPSGGTYNEQFF.